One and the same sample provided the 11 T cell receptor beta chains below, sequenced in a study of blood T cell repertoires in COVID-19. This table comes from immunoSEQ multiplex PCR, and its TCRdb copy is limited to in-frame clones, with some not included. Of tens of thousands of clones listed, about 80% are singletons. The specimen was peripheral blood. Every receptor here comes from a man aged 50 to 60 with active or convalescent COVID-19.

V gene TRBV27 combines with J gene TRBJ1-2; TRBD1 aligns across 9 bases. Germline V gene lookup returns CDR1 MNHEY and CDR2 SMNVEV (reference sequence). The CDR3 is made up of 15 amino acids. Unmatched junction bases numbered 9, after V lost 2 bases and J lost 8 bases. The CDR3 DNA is TGTGCCAGCAGTTTAACCCACACAGGGGGCAACGGCTACACCTTC. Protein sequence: CASSLTHTGGNGYTF.

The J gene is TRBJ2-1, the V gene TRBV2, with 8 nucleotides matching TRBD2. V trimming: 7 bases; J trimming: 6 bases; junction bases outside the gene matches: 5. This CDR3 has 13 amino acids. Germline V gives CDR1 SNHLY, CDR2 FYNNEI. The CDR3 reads CASMGTSSNEQFF. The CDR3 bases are TGTGCCAGCATGGGGACTAGTTCCAATGAGCAGTTCTTC.

CDR3 loop: CASSYPGGSGEQYF. The CDR3 nucleotides read TGTGCCAGCAGTTATCCAGGGGGCTCTGGCGAGCAGTACTTC. The V call is TRBV6-5, the J call TRBJ2-7; TRBD1 matches at 8 bases. CDR3 length: 14 amino acids. Germline CDR1 and CDR2: MNHEY and SVGAGI. Unmatched junction bases numbered 7, after V lost 3 bases and J lost 6 bases.

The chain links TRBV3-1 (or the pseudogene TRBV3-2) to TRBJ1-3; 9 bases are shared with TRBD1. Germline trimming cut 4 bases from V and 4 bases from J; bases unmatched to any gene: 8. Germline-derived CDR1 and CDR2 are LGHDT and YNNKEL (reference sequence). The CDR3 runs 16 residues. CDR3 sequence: CASSLPGQGSGNTIYF. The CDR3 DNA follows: TGTGCCAGCAGCCTACCGGGACAGGGTTCAGGAAACACCATATATTTT.

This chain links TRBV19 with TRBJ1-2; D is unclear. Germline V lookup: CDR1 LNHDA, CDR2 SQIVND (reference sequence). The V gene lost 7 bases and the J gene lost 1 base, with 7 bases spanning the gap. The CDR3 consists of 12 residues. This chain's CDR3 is CASTAFNYGYTF. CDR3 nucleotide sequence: TGTGCCAGTACCGCGTTTAACTATGGCTACACCTTC. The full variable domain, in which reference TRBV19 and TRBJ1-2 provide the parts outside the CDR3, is DGGITQSPKYLFRKEGQNVTLSCEQNLNHDAMYWYRQDPGQGLRLIYYSQIVNDFQKGDIAEGYSVSREKKESFPLTVTSAQKNPTAFYLCASTAFNYGYTFGSGTRLTVV.

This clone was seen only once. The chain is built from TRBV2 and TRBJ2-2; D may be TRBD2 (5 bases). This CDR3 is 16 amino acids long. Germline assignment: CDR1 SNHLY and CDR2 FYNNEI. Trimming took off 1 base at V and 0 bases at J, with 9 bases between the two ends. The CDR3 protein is CASSEERTANTGELFF. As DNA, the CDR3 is TGTGCCAGCAGTGAAGAAAGGACTGCGAACACCGGGGAGCTGTTTTTT.

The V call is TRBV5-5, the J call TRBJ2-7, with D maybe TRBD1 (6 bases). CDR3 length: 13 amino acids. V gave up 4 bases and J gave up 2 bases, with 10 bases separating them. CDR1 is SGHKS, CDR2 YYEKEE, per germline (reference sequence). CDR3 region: CASSQQGAYEQYF. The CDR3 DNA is TGTGCCAGCAGCCAACAGGGAGCCTACGAGCAGTACTTC.

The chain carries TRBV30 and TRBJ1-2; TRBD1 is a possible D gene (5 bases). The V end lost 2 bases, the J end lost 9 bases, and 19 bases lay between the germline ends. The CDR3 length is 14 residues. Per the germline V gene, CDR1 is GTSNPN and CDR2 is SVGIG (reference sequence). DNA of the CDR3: TGTGCCTGGAGTTTGCAGGGTGGCCTTATGAGCTACACCTTC. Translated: CAWSLQGGLMSYTF.

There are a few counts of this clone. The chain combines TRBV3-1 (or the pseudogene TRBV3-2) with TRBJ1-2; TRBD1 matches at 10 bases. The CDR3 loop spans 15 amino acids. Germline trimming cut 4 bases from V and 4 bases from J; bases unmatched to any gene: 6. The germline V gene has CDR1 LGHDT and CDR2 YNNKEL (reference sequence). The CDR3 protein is CASSPGQGIFYGYTF. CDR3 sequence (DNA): TGTGCCAGCAGCCCGGGACAGGGGATTTTCTATGGCTACACCTTC.

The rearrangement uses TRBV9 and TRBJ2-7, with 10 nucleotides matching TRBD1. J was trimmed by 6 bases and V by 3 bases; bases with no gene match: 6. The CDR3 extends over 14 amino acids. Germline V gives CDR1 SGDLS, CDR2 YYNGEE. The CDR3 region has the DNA TGTGCCAGCAGCGCTACCGGGACAGGGGTCGAGCAGTACTTC. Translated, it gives CASSATGTGVEQYF.

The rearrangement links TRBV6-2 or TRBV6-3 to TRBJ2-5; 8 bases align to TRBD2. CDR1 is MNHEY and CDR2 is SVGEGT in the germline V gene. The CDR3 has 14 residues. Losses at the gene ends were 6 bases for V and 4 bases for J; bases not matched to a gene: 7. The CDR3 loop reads CASSPAGGRETQYF. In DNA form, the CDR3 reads TGTGCCAGCAGCCCCGCGGGGGGTCGAGAGACCCAGTACTTC.